Here is one T cell receptor beta chain with its context. Its target is unknown. The data originate from a study of beta chain features in type 1 diabetes. Study-wide points: Patients with Type 1 diabetes showed moderately but significantly shorter TCRB CDR3s in all four CD4+ subsets.

Trimming at V came to 2 bases and at J to 4 bases, leaving 9 bases not matched to a gene. Germline V lookup: CDR1 SGHDT, CDR2 YYEEEE. The CDR3 is made up of 16 amino acids. Reverse transcribing all isolated RNA meant expressed TCRB transcripts were sequenced. Repertoires were generated with immunoSEQ multiplex PCR, while TCRdb's copy carries only in-frame clones and drops some. The sample shows 350,000 to 400,000 clones, around 12% of them seen only once. Source material: naive CD4+ T cells from blood. The sequence derives from a woman aged 18 to 35 with type 1 diabetes. The genes are TRBV5-6 and TRBJ2-1, with TRBD2 identical over 7 bases. The CDR3: CASSFLLGGGYNEQFF. The CDR3 DNA reads TGTGCCAGCAGCTTTCTTTTGGGCGGGGGTTACAATGAGCAGTTCTTC.